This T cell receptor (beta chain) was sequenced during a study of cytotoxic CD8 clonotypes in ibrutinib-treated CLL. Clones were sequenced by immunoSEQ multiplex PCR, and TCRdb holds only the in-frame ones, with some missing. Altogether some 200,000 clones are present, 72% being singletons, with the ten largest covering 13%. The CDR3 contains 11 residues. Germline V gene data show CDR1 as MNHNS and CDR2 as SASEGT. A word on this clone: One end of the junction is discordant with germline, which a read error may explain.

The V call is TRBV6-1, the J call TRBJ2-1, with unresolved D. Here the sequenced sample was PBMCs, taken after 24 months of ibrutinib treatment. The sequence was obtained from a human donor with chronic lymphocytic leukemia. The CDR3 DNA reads TGTGCCAGCAGTGAAGCTTGGACGATTGTCTTC. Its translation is CASSEAWTIVF.